A selection of T cell receptor beta chains follows, all from one sample in a study of CD8 T cells in Susac syndrome. TCRdb used MiXCR to reprocess the immunoSEQ multiplex PCR reads, holding one entry per CDR3 protein. Of some 240,000 distinct CDR3 sequences in the sample, 90% to 96% were seen once. The source material was CD4+ T cells from PBMCs. These receptors were collected from a human donor with Susac syndrome. The CDR3 runs from the conserved cysteine through the conserved F or W.

v_call: TRBV15
j_call: TRBJ2-1
cdr3_aa: CATSSKSYNEQFF

v_call: TRBV9
j_call: TRBJ1-2
cdr3_aa: CASSGVQGAYGYTF

v_call: TRBV12-3/TRBV12-4
j_call: TRBJ1-4
cdr3_aa: CASRGTVNEKLFF

v_call: TRBV20-1
j_call: TRBJ2-3
cdr3_aa: CSASATSETAGTDTQYF

v_call: TRBV9
j_call: TRBJ2-5
cdr3_aa: CASSVGLVDPETQYF

v_call: TRBV29-1
j_call: TRBJ2-1
cdr3_aa: CSAQVAGGSDEQFF

v_call: TRBV20-1
j_call: TRBJ2-4
cdr3_aa: CSARSGLAKNIQYF

v_call: TRBV10-3
j_call: TRBJ2-7
cdr3_aa: CAISTGTGGLNEQYF

v_call: TRBV4-1
j_call: TRBJ2-6
cdr3_aa: CASSVMGGLSGANVLTF

v_call: TRBV6-4
j_call: TRBJ2-6
cdr3_aa: CASSADFSGANVLTF

v_call: TRBV24-1
j_call: TRBJ1-3
cdr3_aa: CATSDPLGGNTIYF

v_call: TRBV15
j_call: TRBJ1-2
cdr3_aa: CATSRDHYGYTF

v_call: TRBV27
j_call: TRBJ2-7
cdr3_aa: CASSITGGALYEQYF

v_call: TRBV11-2
j_call: TRBJ2-1
cdr3_aa: CASSFGLGLNEQFF

v_call: TRBV30
j_call: TRBJ2-7
cdr3_aa: CASSGDYEQYF

v_call: TRBV29-1
j_call: TRBJ2-1
cdr3_aa: CSACIVDEQFF

v_call: TRBV28
j_call: TRBJ2-5
cdr3_aa: CASSRVPQETQYF

v_call: TRBV7-8
j_call: TRBJ2-4
cdr3_aa: CASSPVGNIQYF

v_call: TRBV30
j_call: TRBJ2-7
cdr3_aa: CAWSRQGRAYEQYF

v_call: TRBV11-2
j_call: TRBJ2-7
cdr3_aa: CASSPHQYEQYF

v_call: TRBV7-9
j_call: TRBJ2-7
cdr3_aa: CASSLALGGSYEQYF

v_call: TRBV20-1
j_call: TRBJ2-5
cdr3_aa: CSATPGSRETQYF

v_call: TRBV20-1
j_call: TRBJ2-7
cdr3_aa: CSARAPRGGPYEQYF

v_call: TRBV11-3
j_call: TRBJ2-7
cdr3_aa: CASSPGGRGDEQYF

v_call: TRBV18
j_call: TRBJ2-3
cdr3_aa: CASSPPYTRLKDTQYF

v_call: TRBV29-1
j_call: TRBJ2-7
cdr3_aa: CSARDPPGLYF

v_call: TRBV14
j_call: TRBJ2-1
cdr3_aa: CASSQDGWSNEQFF

v_call: TRBV20-1
j_call: TRBJ2-3
cdr3_aa: CSARPIAGGTDTQYF

v_call: TRBV15
j_call: TRBJ1-1
cdr3_aa: CATSGGGGWNTEAFF

v_call: TRBV4-2
j_call: TRBJ2-2
cdr3_aa: CASSGAGGYTGELFF

v_call: TRBV2
j_call: TRBJ1-1
cdr3_aa: CASSPGTGTEAFF

v_call: TRBV29-1
j_call: TRBJ1-3
cdr3_aa: CSVEDQRSPGNTIYF

v_call: TRBV3-1
j_call: TRBJ2-1
cdr3_aa: CASSQPGNIFEQFF

v_call: TRBV11-2
j_call: TRBJ2-1
cdr3_aa: CASSLDGPHEQFF

v_call: TRBV7-9
j_call: TRBJ2-6
cdr3_aa: CASSLAGGPSSGANVLTF

v_call: TRBV19
j_call: TRBJ2-1
cdr3_aa: CASKVAGGREDNEQFF

v_call: TRBV24-1
j_call: TRBJ2-2
cdr3_aa: CATSNTGELFF

v_call: TRBV29-1
j_call: TRBJ2-3
cdr3_aa: CSVEADNTDTQYF

v_call: TRBV28
j_call: TRBJ2-7
cdr3_aa: CATHRGDASYEQYF

v_call: TRBV30
j_call: TRBJ2-2
cdr3_aa: CAWSPTPGQGVGELFF

v_call: TRBV4-1
j_call: TRBJ2-5
cdr3_aa: CASSNPSGRGQETQYF

v_call: TRBV4-1
j_call: TRBJ2-1
cdr3_aa: CASSRGSGRAYPYNEQFF